The clone carrying this T cell receptor (beta chain) has just a few counts. The antigen remains undetermined. Regions amplified from RNA transcripts were the TCR beta CDR3 regions. When the TCR CDR3 underwent first-round RT-PCR, the HTBI primer set was used. In TCRdb, the multiplex PCR reads were re-called with MiXCR into one record per CDR3 protein. Of 600,000 or so distinct CDR3 sequences in the sample, roughly 46% were seen once. The data were taken from a study of T cells in Graves' hyperthyroidism and ophthalmopathy. Study observations and caveats: Most clonotypes that expanded in the thyroid above 0.001 also showed up in blood. It was a median about 6 months before onset that the model predicted ophthalmopathy.

This CDR3 region has 14 residues. The germline V and J ends were trimmed by 2 bases and 6 bases, with 13 bases remaining between them. The V gene's germline CDR1 is SEHNR and CDR2 FQNEAQ (reference sequence). Orbital computed tomography, thyroid ultrasound, serum thyroxine and TRAb, and clinical symptoms together informed the diagnoses. This chain uses TRBV7-9 with TRBJ1-2, with a weak D call TRBD1 (5 bases). Sequenced input: peripheral blood or thyroid tissue (not recorded which). The clonotype originates from a young woman with Graves' hyperthyroidism. The DNA for the CDR3 is TGTGCCAGCAGCTTAACCGGGGGTTTTGATGGCTACACCTTC. Its protein product is CASSLTGGFDGYTF.